What follows is one T cell receptor beta chain and its context. The antigen remains undetermined. Germline trimming cut 4 bases from V and 0 bases from J; bases unmatched to any gene: 12. Germline CDR1 and CDR2: LNHDA and SQIVND (reference sequence). The CDR3 is made up of 18 amino acids. Assay used: immunoSEQ multiplex PCR; TCRdb lists only in-frame clones, some missing. The sample includes more than 140,000 clones, 70% to 90% of them seen just once. These data originate in a study of cytomegalovirus exposure and HLA in healthy donors. Findings and limits, study-wide: According to a later analysis, TCR clusters from the first cohort tended to co-occur in the approximately 120 validation repertoires. Reports credit the classifier with highly specific, highly sensitive diagnosis of cytomegalovirus status.

This TCR was recovered from a woman younger than 35 in good health and CMV-seropositive. The V gene is TRBV19, the J gene TRBJ1-3, with 7 positions matching TRBD1. Sample: PBMCs. CDR3 sequence: CASSTMNRGRYSGNTIYF. In nucleotides, the CDR3 is TGTGCCAGTAGTACTATGAACAGGGGCCGATACTCTGGAAACACCATATATTTT.